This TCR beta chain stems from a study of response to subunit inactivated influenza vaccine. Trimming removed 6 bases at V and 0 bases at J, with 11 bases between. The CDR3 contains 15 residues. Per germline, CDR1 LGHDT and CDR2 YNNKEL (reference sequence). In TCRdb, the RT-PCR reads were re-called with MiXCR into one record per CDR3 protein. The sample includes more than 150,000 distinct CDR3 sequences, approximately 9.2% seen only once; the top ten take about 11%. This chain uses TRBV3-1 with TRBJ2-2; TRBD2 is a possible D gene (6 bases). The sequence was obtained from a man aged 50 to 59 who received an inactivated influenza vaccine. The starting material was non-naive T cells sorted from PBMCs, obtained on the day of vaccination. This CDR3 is CASRYGSSNTGELFF. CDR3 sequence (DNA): TGTGCCAGCAGGTACGGGAGTTCGAACACCGGGGAGCTGTTTTTT. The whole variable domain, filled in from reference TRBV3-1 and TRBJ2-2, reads DTAVSQTPKYLVTQMGNDKSIKCEQNLGHDTMYWYKQDSKKFLKIMFSYNNKELIINETVPNRFSPKSPDKAHLNLHINSLELGDSAVYFCASRYGSSNTGELFFGEGSRLTVL.